The 13 T cell receptor beta chains reported below all come from one sample, sequenced in a study of cytomegalovirus exposure and HLA in healthy donors. The PCR ran on 60 Vbeta and 13 Jbeta primers. Produced via immunoSEQ multiplex PCR; TCRdb's table is partial and in-frame only. The sample carries under 200,000 clones, 60% to 85% recorded once. The source material was PBMCs. The source of these receptors is a man aged 50 to 59 in good health and CMV-seropositive.

As regards this clone: Other DNA variants within this sample encode the same CDR3. The chain carries TRBV5-8 and TRBJ1-5, with 7 positions matching TRBD1. This CDR3 is built from 16 residues. V dropped 4 bases and J dropped 0; count of bases not matched to a gene: 7. CDR1 is SGHTS and CDR2 is YDEGEE in the germline V gene. The chain's CDR3 is CASSLGQAYSNQPQHF. CDR3 DNA: TGTGCCAGCAGCCTAGGACAGGCATATAGCAATCAGCCCCAGCATTTT.

In DNA, the CDR3 is TGTGCCAGCAGTTTTATGGGACAGGGGGCTGTGGCTGAAGCTTTCTTT. Protein product: CASSFMGQGAVAEAFF. The chain joins TRBV28 to TRBJ1-1, with 12 bases lining up with TRBD1. Germline CDR1 MDHEN, CDR2 SYDVKM. The V segment lost 3 bases and the J segment 6 bases; nucleotides outside the gene matches: 8. There are 16 residues in the CDR3.

The chain recombines TRBV5-5 with TRBJ2-7, with a tentative D call TRBD1 (6 bases). V was pared by 0 bases and J by 3 bases, with 25 bases between. Germline values: CDR1 SGHKS, CDR2 YYEKEE (reference sequence). This CDR3 has 19 amino acids. CDR3 DNA: TGTGCCAGCAGCTTGGTGCCAGGGGTTATCCTTCGATCCAACTACGAGCAGTACTTC. Translation: CASSLVPGVILRSNYEQYF.

The chain joins TRBV5-1 to TRBJ2-1; D remains unclear. CDR1 and CDR2 (germline): SGHRS, YFSETQ. Trimming removed 0 bases at V and 0 bases at J, with 4 bases between. CDR3 length equals 14 residues. In DNA, the CDR3 is TGCGCCAGCAGCTTGGACAGCTCCTACAATGAGCAGTTCTTC. This codes for CASSLDSSYNEQFF. The whole variable domain, filled in from reference TRBV5-1 and TRBJ2-1, reads KAGVTQTPRYLIKTRGQQVTLSCSPISGHRSVSWYQQTPGQGLQFLFEYFSETQRNKGNFPGRFSGRQFSNSRSEMNVSTLELGDSALYLCASSLDSSYNEQFFGPGTRLTVL.

The chain joins TRBV15 to TRBJ1-2, with 11 bases identical to TRBD1. Trimming took 5 bases from V and 11 from J; bases not matched to a gene: 10. The CDR3 length is 14 residues. Per the germline V gene, CDR1 is LNHNV and CDR2 is YYDKDF (reference sequence). This CDR3 reads CATSLDRGRNVYTF. The CDR3 DNA reads TGTGCCACCAGCCTGGACAGGGGGCGTAATGTATACACCTTC.

The rearrangement joins TRBV11-3 to TRBJ2-2, with a possible D match to TRBD1 (7 bases). Trimming took off 0 bases at V and 3 bases at J, with 20 bases between the two ends. CDR1 and CDR2 (germline): SGHNT, YENEEA. CDR3 length: 19 amino acids. The CDR3 bases are TGTGCCAGCAGCTTAGATCGGGTGGCCAGGGGGACTGACACCGGGGAGCTGTTTTTT. Its translation is CASSLDRVARGTDTGELFF.

J is TRBJ2-7 and V is TRBV19; the match to TRBD1 covers 7 bases. V lost 3 bases to trimming and J lost 4 bases; unmatched junction nucleotides: 9. CDR3 length equals 15 residues. From germline, CDR1 is LNHDA and CDR2 SQIVND (reference sequence). The CDR3 here is CASSILTGIEYEQYF. CDR3 in DNA: TGTGCCAGTAGTATCCTGACAGGGATAGAGTACGAGCAGTACTTC. The full variable domain, completed using reference TRBV19 and TRBJ2-7, is DGGITQSPKYLFRKEGQNVTLSCEQNLNHDAMYWYRQDPGQGLRLIYYSQIVNDFQKGDIAEGYSVSREKKESFPLTVTSAQKNPTAFYLCASSILTGIEYEQYFGPGTRLTVT.

CDR3 in amino acids: CASSLFAPRGGNTIYF. The CDR3 coding sequence is TGTGCCAGCAGTTTATTTGCGCCTCGGGGTGGAAACACCATATATTTT. The chain joins TRBV27 to TRBJ1-3, with D unclear. With 1 base removed from V and 3 bases from J, the gap between germline ends came to 13 bases. The CDR3 runs 16 residues. Per the germline V gene, CDR1 is MNHEY and CDR2 is SMNVEV (reference sequence).

The chain employs TRBV10-3 and TRBJ2-3; D call uncertain. From germline, CDR1 is ENHRY and CDR2 SYGVKD. V gave up 4 bases and J gave up 5 bases, with 7 bases separating them. The CDR3 covers 12 residues. The CDR3 protein is CAISGRLDTQYF. In DNA form, the CDR3 reads TGTGCCATCAGTGGTCGACTAGATACGCAGTATTTT.

V gene TRBV2 combines with J gene TRBJ2-5; weak D call: TRBD2 (7 bases). The V end lost 6 bases, the J end lost 5 bases, and 13 bases lay between the germline ends. This CDR3 is built from 13 residues. CDR1 and CDR2 (germline): SNHLY, FYNNEI. The CDR3 is CASRGGATETQYF. As DNA, the CDR3 is TGTGCCAGCAGGGGGGGGGCCACGGAGACCCAGTACTTC.

This sequence joins TRBV19 and TRBJ2-5; TRBD2 matches at 7 bases. The ends lost 3 bases at V and 0 bases at J; junction bases unmatched: 4. CDR1 is LNHDA, CDR2 SQIVND, per germline (reference sequence). CDR3 length: 15 residues. The CDR3 DNA follows: TGTGCCAGTAGTATGCTAGCGGACTACCAAGAGACCCAGTACTTC. Translated, it gives CASSMLADYQETQYF.

This clone appeared once. The chain links TRBV9 to TRBJ1-6; no reliable D call. In germline, CDR1 is SGDLS, CDR2 YYNGEE. This CDR3 comprises 12 residues. V lost 0 bases and J 15 bases, leaving 10 bases between the germline ends. The CDR3 spells CASSVDDYVLHF. Written as DNA, the CDR3 is TGTGCCAGCAGCGTAGATGACTACGTCCTCCACTTT.

This clone was detected once. The V gene is TRBV5-1, the J gene TRBJ1-1, with TRBD1 as a possible D gene (6 bases). In germline, CDR1 is SGHRS, CDR2 YFSETQ. V was cut by 3 bases and J by 7 bases, with 13 bases left in between. The CDR3 totals 13 residues. DNA for the CDR3: TGCGCCAGCAGCTCCTACAGGGTGAGTGAAGCTTTCTTT. Encoded protein: CASSSYRVSEAFF.